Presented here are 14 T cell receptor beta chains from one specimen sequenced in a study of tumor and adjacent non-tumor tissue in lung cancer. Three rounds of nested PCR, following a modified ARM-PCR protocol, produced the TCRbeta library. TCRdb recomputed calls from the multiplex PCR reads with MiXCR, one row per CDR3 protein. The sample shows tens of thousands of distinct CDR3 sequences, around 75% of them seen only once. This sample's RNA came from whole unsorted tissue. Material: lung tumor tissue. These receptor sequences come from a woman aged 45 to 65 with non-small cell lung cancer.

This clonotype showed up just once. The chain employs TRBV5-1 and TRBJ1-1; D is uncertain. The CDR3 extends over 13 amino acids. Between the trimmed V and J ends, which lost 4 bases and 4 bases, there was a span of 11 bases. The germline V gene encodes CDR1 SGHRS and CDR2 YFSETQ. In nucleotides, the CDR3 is TGCGCCAGCAGCCATAATCAGAGCACTGAAGCTTTCTTT. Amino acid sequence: CASSHNQSTEAFF.

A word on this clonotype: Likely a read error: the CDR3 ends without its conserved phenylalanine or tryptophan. The CDR3 is CASSYSEGSTQYY. CDR3 DNA: TGTGCCAGCAGTTACTCGGAGGGTTCGACGCAGTATTAT. The chain carries TRBV6-2 or TRBV6-3 and TRBJ2-3, with D possibly being TRBD2 (6 bases). CDR3 length: 13 amino acids. The germline V and J ends were trimmed by 0 bases and 9 bases, with 10 bases remaining between them. The V gene's germline CDR1 is MNHEY and CDR2 SVGEGT.

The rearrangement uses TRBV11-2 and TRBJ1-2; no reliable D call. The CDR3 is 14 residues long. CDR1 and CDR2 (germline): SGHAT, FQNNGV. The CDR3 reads CVGNLTRTNYGYTF. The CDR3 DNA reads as TGTGTCGGCAACTTAACACGTACTAACTATGGCTACACCTTC. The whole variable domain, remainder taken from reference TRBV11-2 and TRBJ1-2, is EAGVAQSPRYKIIEKRQSVAFWCNPISGHATLYWYQQILGQGPKLLIQFQNNGVVDDSQLPKDRFSAERLKGVDSTLKIQPAKLEDSAVYLCVGNLTRTNYGYTFGSGTRLTVV.

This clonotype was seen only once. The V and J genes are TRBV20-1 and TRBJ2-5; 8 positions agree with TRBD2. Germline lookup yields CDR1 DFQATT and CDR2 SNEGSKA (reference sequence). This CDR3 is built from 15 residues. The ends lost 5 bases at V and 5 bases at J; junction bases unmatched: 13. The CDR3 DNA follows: TGCAGTGCTCCCGTGCGGGGGGTGATTCAGGAGACCCAGTACTTC. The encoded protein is CSAPVRGVIQETQYF.

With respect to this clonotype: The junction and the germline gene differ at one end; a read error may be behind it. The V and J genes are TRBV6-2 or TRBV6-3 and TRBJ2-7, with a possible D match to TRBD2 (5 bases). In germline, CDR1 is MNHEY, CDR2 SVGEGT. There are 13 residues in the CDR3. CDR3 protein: CVSTLDYTYEQYF. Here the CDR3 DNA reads TGTGTCAGCACCCTTGACTATACCTACGAGCAGTACTTC.

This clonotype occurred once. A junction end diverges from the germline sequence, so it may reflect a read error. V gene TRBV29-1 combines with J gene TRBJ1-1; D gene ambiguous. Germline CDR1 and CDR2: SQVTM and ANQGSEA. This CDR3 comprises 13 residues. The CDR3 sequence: CSLGGGLNIETFF. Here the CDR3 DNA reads TGCAGCCTTGGTGGAGGGCTGAACATTGAAACTTTCTTT.

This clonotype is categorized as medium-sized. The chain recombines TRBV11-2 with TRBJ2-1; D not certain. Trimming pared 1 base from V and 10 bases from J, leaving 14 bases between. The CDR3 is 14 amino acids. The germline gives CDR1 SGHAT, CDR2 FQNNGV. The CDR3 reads CASSLVGGRREQFF. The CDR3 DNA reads TGTGCCAGCAGCTTAGTTGGTGGGCGTCGGGAGCAGTTCTTC.

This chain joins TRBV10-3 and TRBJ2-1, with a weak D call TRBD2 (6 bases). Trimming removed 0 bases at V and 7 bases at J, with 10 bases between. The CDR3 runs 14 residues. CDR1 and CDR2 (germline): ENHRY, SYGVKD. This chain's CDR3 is CAISESGDLNEQFF. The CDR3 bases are TGTGCCATCAGTGAGTCTGGGGACTTGAATGAGCAGTTCTTC.

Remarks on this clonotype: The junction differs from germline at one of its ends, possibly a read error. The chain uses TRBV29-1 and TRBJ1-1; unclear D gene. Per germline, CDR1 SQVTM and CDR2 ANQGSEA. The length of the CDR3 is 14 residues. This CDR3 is CSVEALQCYTEAFF. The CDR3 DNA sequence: TGCAGCGTTGAGGCCCTGCAGTGTTACACTGAAGCTTTCTTC.

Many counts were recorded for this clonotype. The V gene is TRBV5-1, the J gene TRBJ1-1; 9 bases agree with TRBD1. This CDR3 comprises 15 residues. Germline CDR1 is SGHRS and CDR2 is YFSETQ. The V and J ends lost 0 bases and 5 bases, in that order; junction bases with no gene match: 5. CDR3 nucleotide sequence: TGCGCCAGCAGCTTGGGGGACAGGGAGGTAACTGAAGCTTTCTTT. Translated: CASSLGDREVTEAFF. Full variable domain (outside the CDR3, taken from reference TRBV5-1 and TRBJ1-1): KAGVTQTPRYLIKTRGQQVTLSCSPISGHRSVSWYQQTPGQGLQFLFEYFSETQRNKGNFPGRFSGRQFSNSRSEMNVSTLELGDSALYLCASSLGDREVTEAFFGQGTRLTVV.

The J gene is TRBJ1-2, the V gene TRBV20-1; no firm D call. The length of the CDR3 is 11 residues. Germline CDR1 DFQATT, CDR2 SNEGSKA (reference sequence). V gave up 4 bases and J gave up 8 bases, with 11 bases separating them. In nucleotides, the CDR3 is TGCAGTGCTAAGCCGAAGGACGGCTACACCTTC. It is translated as CSAKPKDGYTF.

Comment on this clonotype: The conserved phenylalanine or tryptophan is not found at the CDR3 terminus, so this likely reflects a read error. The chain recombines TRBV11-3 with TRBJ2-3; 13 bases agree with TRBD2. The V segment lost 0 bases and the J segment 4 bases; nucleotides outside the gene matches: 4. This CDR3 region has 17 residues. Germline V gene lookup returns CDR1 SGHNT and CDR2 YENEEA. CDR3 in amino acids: CASSLEPTSGRADTQYY. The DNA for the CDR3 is TGTGCCAGCAGCTTAGAGCCCACTAGCGGGAGGGCAGATACGCAGTATTAT.

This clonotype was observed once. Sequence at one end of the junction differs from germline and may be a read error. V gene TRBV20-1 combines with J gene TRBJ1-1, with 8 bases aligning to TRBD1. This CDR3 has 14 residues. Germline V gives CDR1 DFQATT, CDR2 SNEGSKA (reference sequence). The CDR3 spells CRASSGTGRRRAFF. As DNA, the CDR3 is TGCCGTGCCTCGTCCGGGACAGGTCGTAGGAGAGCTTTCTTT.

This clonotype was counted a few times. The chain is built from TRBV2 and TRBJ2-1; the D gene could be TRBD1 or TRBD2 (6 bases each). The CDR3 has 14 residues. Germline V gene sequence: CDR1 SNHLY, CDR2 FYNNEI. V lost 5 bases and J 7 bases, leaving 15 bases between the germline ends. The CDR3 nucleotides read TGTGCCAGCAGTTTTACAGGGACTGGGAATGAGCAGTTCTTC. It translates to CASSFTGTGNEQFF.